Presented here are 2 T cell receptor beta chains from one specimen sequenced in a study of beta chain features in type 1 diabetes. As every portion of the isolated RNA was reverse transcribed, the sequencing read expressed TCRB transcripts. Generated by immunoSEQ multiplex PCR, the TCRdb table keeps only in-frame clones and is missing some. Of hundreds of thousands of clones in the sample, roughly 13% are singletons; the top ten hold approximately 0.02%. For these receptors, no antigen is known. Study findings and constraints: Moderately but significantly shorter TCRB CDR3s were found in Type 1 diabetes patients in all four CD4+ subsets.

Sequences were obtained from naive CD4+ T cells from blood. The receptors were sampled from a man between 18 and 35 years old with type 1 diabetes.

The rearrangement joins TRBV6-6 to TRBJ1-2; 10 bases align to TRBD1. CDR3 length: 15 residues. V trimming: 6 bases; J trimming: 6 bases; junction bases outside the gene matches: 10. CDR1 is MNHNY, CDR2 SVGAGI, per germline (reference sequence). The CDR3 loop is CASSRGQGVLDGYTF. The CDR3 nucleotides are TGTGCCAGCAGCCGCGGACAGGGGGTATTGGATGGCTACACCTTC.

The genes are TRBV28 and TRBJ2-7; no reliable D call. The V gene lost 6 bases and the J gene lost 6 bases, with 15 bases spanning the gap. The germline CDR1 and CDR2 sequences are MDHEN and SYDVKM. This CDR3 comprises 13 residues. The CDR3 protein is CASRLRDVGEQYF. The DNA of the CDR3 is TGTGCCAGCAGGCTTAGAGATGTGGGCGAGCAGTACTTC.